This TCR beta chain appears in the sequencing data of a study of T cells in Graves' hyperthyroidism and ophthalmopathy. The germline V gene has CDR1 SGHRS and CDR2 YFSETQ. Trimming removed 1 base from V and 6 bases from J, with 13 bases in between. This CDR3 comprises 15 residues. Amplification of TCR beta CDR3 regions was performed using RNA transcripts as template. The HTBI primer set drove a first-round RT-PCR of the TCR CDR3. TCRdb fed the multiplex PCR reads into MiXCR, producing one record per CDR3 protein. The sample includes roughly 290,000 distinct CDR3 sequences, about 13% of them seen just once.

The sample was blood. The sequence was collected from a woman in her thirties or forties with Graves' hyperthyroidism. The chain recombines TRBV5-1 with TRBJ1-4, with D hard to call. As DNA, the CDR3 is TGCGCCAGCAGCTTGAATGGGGATTCGGATGAAAAACTGTTTTTT. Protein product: CASSLNGDSDEKLFF.